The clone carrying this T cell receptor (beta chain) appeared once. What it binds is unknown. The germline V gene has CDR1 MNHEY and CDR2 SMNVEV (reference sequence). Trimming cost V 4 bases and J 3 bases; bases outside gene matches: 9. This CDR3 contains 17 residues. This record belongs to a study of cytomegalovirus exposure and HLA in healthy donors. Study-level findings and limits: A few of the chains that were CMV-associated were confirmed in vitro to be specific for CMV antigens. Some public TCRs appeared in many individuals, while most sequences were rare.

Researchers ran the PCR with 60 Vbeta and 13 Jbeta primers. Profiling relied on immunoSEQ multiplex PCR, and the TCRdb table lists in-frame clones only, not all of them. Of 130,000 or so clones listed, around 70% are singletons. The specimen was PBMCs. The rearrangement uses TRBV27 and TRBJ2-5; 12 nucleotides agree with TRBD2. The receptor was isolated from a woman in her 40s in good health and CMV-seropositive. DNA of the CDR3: TGTGCCAGCAGTTCCTCCCTGACTAGCGGGAGTAAAGAGACCCAGTACTTC. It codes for CASSSSLTSGSKETQYF.